This record covers a single T cell receptor beta chain. Antigen specificity is unknown. This sample stems from a study of T cells in localized non-small cell lung cancer. The ends were cut back, 1 base at V and 3 bases at J, with 22 bases in the middle. The CDR3 covers 18 residues. Germline V lookup: CDR1 SGHDT, CDR2 YYEEEE. Whole-study findings and limits: Researchers found a median approximately 55 of the top 100 tumor clones in adjacent lung. Adjacent uninvolved lung tissue had the highest T cell clonality, exceeding tumor.

TCRdb's table, derived via immunoSEQ multiplex PCR, lists solely in-frame clones and lacks some. This table holds 70,000 or so clones, around 84% found once. The material was peripheral blood, obtained before any cancer treatment. This sequence joins TRBV5-6 and TRBJ2-5, with D tentatively TRBD1 (6 bases). The receptor's source is an older female donor with stage I lung adenocarcinoma. CDR3 sequence (DNA): TGTGCCAGCAGCTTGTTCCAGGGAAGTGTGGGACACAAAGAGACCCAGTACTTC. Translated: CASSLFQGSVGHKETQYF.